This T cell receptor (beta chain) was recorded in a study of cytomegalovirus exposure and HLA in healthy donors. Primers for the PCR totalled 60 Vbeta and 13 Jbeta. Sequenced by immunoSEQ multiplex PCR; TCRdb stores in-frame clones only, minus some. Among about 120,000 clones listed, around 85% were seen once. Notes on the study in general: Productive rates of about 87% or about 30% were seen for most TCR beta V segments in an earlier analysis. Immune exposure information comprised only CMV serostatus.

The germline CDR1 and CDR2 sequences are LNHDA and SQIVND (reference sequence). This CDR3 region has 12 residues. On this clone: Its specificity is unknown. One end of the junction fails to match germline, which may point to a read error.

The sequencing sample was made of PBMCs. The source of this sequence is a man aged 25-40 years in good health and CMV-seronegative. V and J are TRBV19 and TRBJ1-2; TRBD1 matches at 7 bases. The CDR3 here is CASSSTTGRWAF. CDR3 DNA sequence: TGTGCCAGTAGTAGTACGACAGGGCGATGGGCCTTC.